The source of this T cell receptor (beta chain) is a study of T cell responses to AZD1222 COVID-19 vaccine. General study findings and limits: Spike-specific TCR breadth and depth were elevated following two AZD1222 doses. Across the whole spike, CD4 TCRs peaked at regions 160-218 and 743-854. The donors showed a predominance of white British ancestry and of females, with possible underestimation of clonal diversity.

This CDR3 is 14 amino acids long. V dropped 1 base and J dropped 6 bases, with 10 bases sitting between them. Germline V lookup: CDR1 LGHDT, CDR2 YNNKEL (reference sequence). As for this clone: The antigen remains undetermined.

The data were produced by immunoSEQ multiplex PCR, yet TCRdb's version contains in-frame clones alone and is incomplete. In the table there are approximately 110,000 clones, approximately 92% of which are singletons. The chain links TRBV3-1 (or the pseudogene TRBV3-2) to TRBJ1-5; D is unclear. Sequenced material: peripheral blood, taken 28 days after the second AZD1222 dose. The clonotype was recovered from an adult who received the AZD1222 COVID-19 vaccine. The CDR3 region is CASSQAGLGQPQHF. The CDR3 bases are TGTGCCAGCAGCCAAGCGGGGTTGGGTCAGCCCCAGCATTTT.